Reported below is one TCR beta chain. Data came from immunoSEQ multiplex PCR; TCRdb stores just in-frame clones and leaves some out. The data show 9,500 to 12,000 clones, with approximately 81% seen just once and 6.5% to 8.5% held by the top ten. This sample stems from a study of T cells after somatic rescue of genetic block. Germline V gives CDR1 SGHTA, CDR2 FQGNSA. The CDR3 totals 14 residues. Trimming took off 0 bases at V and 3 bases at J, with 8 bases between the two ends. The TCR originated in a boy younger than 18. The chain joins TRBV7-2 to TRBJ1-2; no definite D call. The sample consisted of peripheral blood mononuclear cells (PBMCs). The CDR3 nucleotides read TGTGCCAGCAGCTTAGCGTCCGGGGACTATGGCTACACCTTC. This encodes CASSLASGDYGYTF.